Listed here are 20 T cell receptor beta chains from one sample, sequenced in a study of shared clonotypes between healthy human individuals. The protocol was immunoSEQ multiplex PCR, while the TCRdb copy is restricted to in-frame clones and leaves out a portion. In the table there are roughly 500,000 clones, roughly four fifths of which are singletons. The material sequenced was PBMCs. These receptors all stem from a woman between 40 and 55 years old in good health. Some clones in this sample may be carry-over from other donors' samples.

This clone was picked up many times. The CDR3 is CASRREDTDTQYF. Here the CDR3 DNA reads TGTGCCAGCCGCCGGGAGGACACAGATACGCAGTATTTT. This chain uses TRBV7-9 with TRBJ2-3; 7 bases align to TRBD2. The germline gives CDR1 SEHNR, CDR2 FQNEAQ (reference sequence). The CDR3 loop spans 13 amino acids. J was trimmed by 2 bases and V by 8 bases; bases with no gene match: 4.

The genes are TRBV9 and TRBJ2-1, with 8 bases fitting TRBD2. The CDR3 is made up of 14 amino acids. Germline loops: CDR1 SGDLS, CDR2 YYNGEE. The V segment lost 4 bases and the J segment 8 bases; nucleotides outside the gene matches: 8. CDR3 sequence reads: CASSREGLFYEQFF. In DNA form, the CDR3 reads TGTGCCAGCAGCCGGGAGGGCCTATTCTATGAGCAGTTCTTC.

This clone was counted a few times. This chain joins TRBV18 and TRBJ1-2, with 9 bases lining up with TRBD1. CDR3 size: 15 residues. J gave up 8 bases and V 2 bases, and 9 bases lay outside the gene matches. CDR1 and CDR2 from the germline V gene are KGHSH and LQKENI. CDR3 in amino acids: CASSPTGTGSWGYTF. CDR3 coding DNA: TGTGCCAGCTCACCAACCGGGACAGGGAGTTGGGGCTACACCTTC.

The chain combines TRBV19 with TRBJ2-1, with D uncertain. With 6 bases removed from V and 9 bases from J, the gap between germline ends came to 15 bases. The CDR3 sequence is 13 residues long. Germline values: CDR1 LNHDA, CDR2 SQIVND (reference sequence). DNA for the CDR3: TGTGCCAGTAGCGGCAGTACAAGAGGTGAGCAGTTCTTC. Its translation: CASSGSTRGEQFF. Drawing the rest from reference TRBV19 and TRBJ2-1, the complete variable domain is DGGITQSPKYLFRKEGQNVTLSCEQNLNHDAMYWYRQDPGQGLRLIYYSQIVNDFQKGDIAEGYSVSREKKESFPLTVTSAQKNPTAFYLCASSGSTRGEQFFGPGTRLTVL.

This chain connects TRBV28 to TRBJ1-1, with unresolved D. The CDR3 loop spans 13 amino acids. Germline V lookup: CDR1 MDHEN, CDR2 SYDVKM. V gave up 6 bases and J gave up 6 bases, with 14 bases separating them. This CDR3 reads CASSLHQGPEAFF. The CDR3 region has the DNA TGTGCCAGCAGCCTACATCAAGGGCCTGAAGCTTTCTTT.

The chain is built from TRBV5-6 and TRBJ2-3, with 8 bases aligning to TRBD2. The CDR3 sequence is 14 residues long. Germline lookup yields CDR1 SGHDT and CDR2 YYEEEE. The junction had 5 bases not matched to a gene; V was cut back by 4 bases and J by 4 bases. CDR3 in DNA: TGTGCCAGCAGCCGACTAGCGAGGGCAGATACGCAGTATTTT. Its protein is CASSRLARADTQYF.

V and J are TRBV11-2 and TRBJ2-2; D is unclear. Per germline, CDR1 SGHAT and CDR2 FQNNGV. This CDR3 is 13 amino acids long. Trimming stripped 4 bases from V and 6 bases from J, with 9 bases between. CDR3 protein: CASSSTSAGELFF. The CDR3 bases are TGTGCCAGCAGCTCTACAAGCGCCGGGGAGCTGTTTTTT.

The J gene is TRBJ2-5, the V gene TRBV5-5; D unclear. The CDR3 consists of 12 residues. Trimming removed 2 bases at V and 5 bases at J, with 7 bases between. The germline CDR1 and CDR2 sequences are SGHKS and YYEKEE (reference sequence). CDR3 sequence reads: CASSLAIETQYF. Here the CDR3 DNA reads TGTGCCAGCAGCTTAGCGATCGAGACCCAGTACTTC.

This chain links TRBV6-1 with TRBJ2-7; 7 positions match TRBD1. The V segment lost 0 bases and the J segment 0 bases; nucleotides outside the gene matches: 5. This CDR3 has 16 amino acids. Germline V CDR1 and CDR2: MNHNS, SASEGT. Here the CDR3 reads CASSEAQGVSSYEQYF. In DNA, the CDR3 is TGTGCCAGCAGTGAAGCGCAGGGGGTGAGCTCCTACGAGCAGTACTTC.

The table lists this clone with a few counts. The chain has TRBV28 and TRBJ2-5; a possible D gene is TRBD2 (6 bases). Germline CDR1 is MDHEN and CDR2 is SYDVKM. The CDR3 extends over 14 amino acids. V lost 6 bases and J 3 bases, leaving 14 bases between the germline ends. The CDR3 spells CASRGGVIEETQYF. As DNA, the CDR3 is TGTGCCAGCAGAGGAGGGGTCATAGAAGAGACCCAGTACTTC.

The chain uses TRBV5-6 and TRBJ1-1; D not resolved. CDR1 is SGHDT and CDR2 is YYEEEE in the germline V gene. The germline V and J ends were trimmed by 2 bases and 1 base, with 12 bases remaining between them. CDR3 length: 15 amino acids. Written as DNA, the CDR3 is TGTGCCAGCAGCTTTCTGGGGATTCCGAACACTGAAGCTTTCTTT. Encoded protein: CASSFLGIPNTEAFF.

About this clone itself: A far larger clone is off by one base, so a read error is likely. The chain is built from TRBV2 and TRBJ2-5; D is ambiguous. The DNA end lines up better with TRBJ2-7; the J call may be wrong. The CDR3 spans 13 residues. Per germline, CDR1 SNHLY and CDR2 FYNNEI. The CDR3 DNA reads as TGTGCCAGCAGTGACGTGCTCTCCTACGAGCAGTACTTC. Amino acid sequence: CASSDVLSYEQYF.

This clone was picked up a small number of times. This chain links TRBV10-3 with TRBJ2-6; 9 bases agree with TRBD2. Germline-derived CDR1 and CDR2 are ENHRY and SYGVKD. The CDR3 extends over 20 amino acids. J lost 0 bases, V lost 6 bases, and 15 bases had no gene match. CDR3 loop: CAISGRVGRTSDSGANVLTF. The DNA for the CDR3 is TGTGCCATCAGCGGACGGGTGGGGCGGACTAGCGACTCTGGGGCCAACGTCCTGACTTTC.

The chain has TRBV7-9 and TRBJ2-7; a weak D match, TRBD1 (6 bases). Trimming stripped 4 bases from V and 1 base from J, with 11 bases between. Looked up from germline, CDR1 is SEHNR and CDR2 is FQNEAQ (reference sequence). The CDR3 is 14 residues long. CDR3 sequence (DNA): TGTGCCAGCAGCTCATCAAGGGGGTCCTACGAGCAGTACTTC. Amino acids: CASSSSRGSYEQYF.

Regarding this clone: A far larger clone is off by one base, so a read error is likely. This chain uses TRBV4-2 with TRBJ2-1, with TRBD2 matching 10 bases. J lost 0 bases, V lost 1 base, and 0 bases had no gene match. The CDR3 extends over 16 amino acids. Germline CDR1 and CDR2: LGHNA and YNFKEQ. DNA of the CDR3: TGTGCCAGCAGCCAAGGACTAGCGGGCTCCTACAATGAGCAGTTCTTC. Translating gives CASSQGLAGSYNEQFF.

The chain combines TRBV2 with TRBJ2-5; TRBD1 agrees at 7 bases. Germline V lookup: CDR1 SNHLY, CDR2 FYNNEI. The CDR3 runs 12 residues. The junction had 2 bases not matched to a gene; V was cut back by 3 bases and J by 7 bases. The CDR3 DNA sequence: TGTGCCAGCAGTGATAGGGGGCCGACCCAGTACTTC. Translated: CASSDRGPTQYF.

V gene TRBV7-3 combines with J gene TRBJ1-2; D uncertain. This CDR3 comprises 17 residues. Trimming took off 2 bases at V and 0 bases at J, with 16 bases between the two ends. CDR1 is SGHTA, CDR2 FQGTGA, per germline. The CDR3 nucleotides read TGTGCCAGCAGCTTAGGGGTAGTACGGATAACTAACTATGGCTACACCTTC. Translating it yields CASSLGVVRITNYGYTF. Using reference TRBV7-3 and TRBJ1-2 for the parts outside the CDR3, the full variable domain is GAGVSQTPSNKVTEKGKYVELRCDPISGHTALYWYRQSLGQGPEFLIYFQGTGAADDSGLPNDRFFAVRPEGSVSTLKIQRTERGDSAVYLCASSLGVVRITNYGYTFGSGTRLTVV.

The chain is built from TRBV27 and TRBJ2-3; TRBD2 matches 7 bases. The CDR3 runs to 15 residues. The ends lost 7 bases at V and 0 bases at J; junction bases unmatched: 7. Germline assignment: CDR1 MNHEY and CDR2 SMNVEV (reference sequence). The CDR3 DNA reads as TGTGCCAGCAAGAGAGCGGGGCCCAGCACAGATACGCAGTATTTT. Translated: CASKRAGPSTDTQYF.

In this sample, this clone turned up a few times. The V gene is TRBV27, the J gene TRBJ2-7, with 7 bases aligning to TRBD2. The CDR3 spans 14 residues. The V gene's germline CDR1 is MNHEY and CDR2 SMNVEV (reference sequence). V dropped 4 bases and J dropped 4; count of bases not matched to a gene: 7. CDR3 DNA sequence: TGTGCCAGCAGTTCCGGACTAGTGAGGTACGAGCAGTACTTC. Residues: CASSSGLVRYEQYF.

This clone was observed a single time. The chain joins TRBV28 to TRBJ2-7; 9 bases are a match to TRBD2. Germline V gene sequence: CDR1 MDHEN, CDR2 SYDVKM. Unmatched junction bases numbered 15, after V lost 6 bases and J lost 3 bases. The CDR3 is made up of 17 amino acids. CDR3 loop: CASRSSMGLAHIYEQYF. Written as DNA, the CDR3 is TGTGCCAGCAGATCCTCAATGGGACTAGCCCACATCTACGAGCAGTACTTC.